The source of this T cell receptor (beta chain) is a study of immune evolution from preneoplasia to lung adenocarcinoma (dated by TCRdb to the early 2020s). Describing the broader study: HLA loss of heterozygosity was seen in roughly 6.6%, 14% and 36% of AIS, MIA and ADC lesions, and in no AAH lesions. Resected precursor lesions (AAH, AIS, MIA) and invasive adenocarcinomas were compared against paired morphologically normal lung tissue. According to the study, 95 to 120 samples went through TCR sequencing. The study combined immune gene expression, TCR sequencing and multiplex immunofluorescence to profile immune contexture across lung adenocarcinoma precursors and invasive adenocarcinoma. Whole exome sequencing and methylation data from the same cohort of nodules were integrated with the immune data. POLYSOLVER was used to infer Class I HLA alleles from exome data, while LOHHLA was used to detect allele-specific HLA loss. Sample size was determined by specimen availability and not by a prior power calculation. In total, the cohort included roughly 49 patients with pulmonary nodules, all of whom underwent surgical resection. A total of approximately 56 patients contributed TCR sequencing data. Results the study describes overall, beyond this receptor: T cell clonality was highest in KRAS-mutant nodules compared with EGFR-mutant or double wild-type lesions. Because all patients were from Japan and China, applicability to Western populations was uncertain. Normal lung showed the highest clonality, whereas later-stage lesions appeared to have higher T cell density and diversity but lower clonality. Normal lung had the highest top T cell clone frequencies, which appeared to decline progressively from AAH through AIS, MIA and invasive adenocarcinoma. The findings rested on association rather than direct causation, and larger cohorts with long-term follow-up and longitudinal biopsies were considered necessary.

The germline V gene encodes CDR1 SGHDN and CDR2 FVKESK. Germline trimming amounts to 3 bases on V and 3 bases on J, with 6 as the count of junction bases outside the gene matches. Taken from cysteine to phenylalanine, the CDR3 has 15 residues. The sequence is cut down to CDR3 DNA, 45 bases in frame from base 1. Concerning this clone: Its antigen has not been determined. Qualities for individual bases were not recorded, and no much larger clone is one base off.

Using the immunoSEQ hsTCRbeta Kit, TCR beta CDR3 regions were sequenced from DNA. Per the original workflow: TCR sequencing data were analysed with the ImmunoSEQ Analyzer. T cell clonality was defined as 1 minus Pielou's evenness computed on productive rearrangements. T cell diversity was measured with the inverse Simpson index on productive templates. T cell density was defined as TCR beta template counts normalized to usable DNA, with usable DNA estimated by amplifying and sequencing housekeeping genes. Two-sided Kruskal-Wallis tests were used to compare TCR metrics between histologic stages. The table comes from immuneACCESS by way of TCRdb, which keeps in-frame sequences with V and J called. Part of the clones is missing from these tables; in studies checked, under half for an unresolved V gene and the rest for unknown reasons. V and J calls and clone size are those listed in that table; D and trimming were worked out from the DNA. This sample lists 9,500 to 15,000 clones; about 84% were detected once. The ten top clones hold under 4% of the sample.

The patients had resection in Japan or China between the mid-2010s and the late 2010s. Histologic diagnosis of each case was confirmed independently by two lung cancer pathologists on H&E slides. Premalignant or tumor cells were enriched for nucleic acid extraction by macro-dissection performed after pathologic assessment. DNA was isolated from FFPE tissue using the AllPrep DNA/RNA FFPE Kit. Sequences were obtained from FFPE tissue from an adenomatous hyperplasia lung lesion. This sample's cell subset or site label indicates: atypical adenomatous hyperplasia (AAH), lung preneoplasia. The TCR was taken from a person between 50 and 69 years old with lung adenocarcinoma. The V and J genes are TRBV14 and TRBJ2-5; TRBD2 matches 8 bases in the middle. The nucleotide sequence reads as follows: TGTGCCAGCAGCCAGACACCGGGACTAGAAGAGACCCAGTACTTC. Its amino acids are CASSQTPGLEETQYF.